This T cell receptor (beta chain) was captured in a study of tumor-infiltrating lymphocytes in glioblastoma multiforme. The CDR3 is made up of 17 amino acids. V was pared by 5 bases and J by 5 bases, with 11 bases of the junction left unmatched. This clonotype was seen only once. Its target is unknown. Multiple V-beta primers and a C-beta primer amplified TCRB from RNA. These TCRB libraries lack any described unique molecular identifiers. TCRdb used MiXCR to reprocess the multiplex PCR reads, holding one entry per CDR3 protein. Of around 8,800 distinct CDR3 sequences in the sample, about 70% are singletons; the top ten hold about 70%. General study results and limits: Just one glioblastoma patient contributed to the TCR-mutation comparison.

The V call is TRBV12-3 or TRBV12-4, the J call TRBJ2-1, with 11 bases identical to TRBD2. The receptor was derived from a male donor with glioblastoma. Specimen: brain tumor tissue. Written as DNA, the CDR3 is TGTGCCAGCAGTCCGATAGCGGGAGGGCCTGTGGACAATGAGCAGTTCTTC. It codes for CASSPIAGGPVDNEQFF.